This T cell receptor beta chain was documented in a study of STAT5B mutations in CD4+ large granular lymphocyte leukemia. Study-wide findings and caveats: No patients shared main leukemic clonotypes, though roughly 27% appeared at low frequency elsewhere. Top patient clones used TRBV06 genes more often: 8/27 versus 2/35 in controls.

In regard to this clone: What it binds is unknown.

Per the study methods: Lowest detectable productive clonotype frequency was 2.59 x 10-5. Generated by immunoSEQ multiplex PCR, the TCRdb table keeps only in-frame clones and is missing some. The DNA was the basis for D and trimming; V, J and clone size are from that table. The profile shows thousands of clones, roughly 87% of them singletons. J gave up 4 bases and V 2 bases, and 7 bases lay outside the gene matches. The CDR3 loop spans 17 amino acids. Germline CDR1 and CDR2: LGHNA and YNFKEQ. V gene TRBV4-2 combines with J gene TRBJ2-7; TRBD2 agrees at 14 bases. The sequence derives from a human donor in good health. The sample comprised CD4+ T cells from blood buffy coats. CDR3 nucleotide sequence: TGTGCCAGCAGCCAAACCGGGACTAGCGGGAGTGGTTACGAGCAGTACTTC. Its protein product is CASSQTGTSGSGYEQYF.